This T cell receptor (beta chain) was captured by sequencing in a study of cytomegalovirus exposure and HLA in healthy donors (dated by TCRdb to about 2017). Background for the entire study: According to an earlier analysis of 550 to 700 of the donors, 150 million to 200 million T cells yielded some 110 million unique TCR beta sequences and more than 250 Gb of sequence data. An earlier analysis of fewer than 750 of the donors used high-throughput TCR beta sequencing to judge whether each TCR beta V gene segment behaved as functional or pseudogenic. Every repertoire in the discovery cohort had been generated on one and the same sequencing platform. In addition to the first cohort of 666 subjects, a separate validation cohort of 120 different subjects was used. The study combined high-throughput TCR immunosequencing, statistical association of individual TCRs with disease status, and machine learning to predict cytomegalovirus infection status. Donor age, sex, ethnicity and CMV serostatus were collected together with the repertoire data. A later analysis re-examined previously published TCR beta repertoires from 600 to 700 donors and added high-resolution HLA genotyping to investigate patterns of TCR occurrence. Typing coverage differed by locus: A, B, C, DRB1 and DQB1 were typed in roughly 620-630 donors, DQA1 in 500 to 550, DPA1 in 600 to 610, and DPB1 in 472. Approximately 310 gigabases of sequencing data and around 90 million unique TCR sequences made up an early release that covered about 640 HLA-typed donors. Because of strong linkage in the cohort, roughly five DR-DQ haplotypes were treated as single units for association and clustering. The study aimed to test whether cataloging public T cell receptors could reveal signatures of past pathogen exposure. Among several hundred genotyped donors of the cohort, an average of roughly 230,000 unique TCR beta nucleotide sequences was sequenced per donor, of which about 18% were non-productive. Of the 300 to 450 genotyped donors, about 80% fell in the genetic ancestry cluster associated with self-reported Caucasian donors. Class I and class II HLA loci were covered by the typing at four-digit resolution. Using immunosequencing, the study profiled T cell repertoires from 666 subjects and related those repertoires to cytomegalovirus serostatus. In a later genetic analysis, genome-wide SNP genotypes for about 65% of the 666 donors were used, and that subset was treated as a discovery cohort. Rather than using new phenotypic data, the later analysis identified candidate immune exposures from TCR beta sequences and from how often those sequences occurred across donors.

The germline V gene gives CDR1 as SGHTA and CDR2 as FQGNSA. The CDR3 sequence holds 13 residues, the cysteine and phenylalanine included. Here the CDR3 DNA is all that survives: 39 bases in frame from base 1. Trimming at the junction amounts to 7 bases on V and 0 bases on J, and the germline ends lie 4 bases apart. The cohort comprised more than 550 healthy bone marrow donors. Cohort members were all nominally healthy when sampled, although unrecorded immune exposures were likely present. The donor was CMV seropositive and was included in the group of 250 to 300 seropositive cohort members. Each donor provided a peripheral blood sample, and peripheral blood mononuclear cells were used for TCR beta sequencing. Genomic DNA extraction from the blood cell samples was performed with the Qiagen DNeasy Blood Extraction Kit. This clone was detected once. No cognate antigen has been identified for it. No per-base quality is available; no much larger clone lies one base away.

Results and caveats for the whole study, not just this receptor: The only immune exposure information available for the cohort was CMV serostatus. A later genetic analysis associated a missense DCLRE1C variant with V-gene and J-gene trimming of TCR beta chains, and an independent cohort replicated the association. Around 16 rarely observed V segments, including chromosome 9 orphons, were excluded from the earlier analysis of a few hundred of the donors because counts were too low. A further reported finding was that TCR beta sequences accurately predicted the HLA-A and HLA-B alleles for most subjects in the first cohort. In the study, approximately 150 TCR beta chains were listed as associated with cytomegalovirus. HLA typing was unavailable for some donors at each locus, so association tests used only the typed subset. According to a later analysis, most CMV-associated TCR beta chains appeared to be HLA-restricted, and the HLA associations seemed to be driven largely by CMV exposure. A cluster of highly shared sequence variants was judged likely to be a technical artifact of the sequencing pipeline. Because the 87-base-pair reads could not distinguish some IMGT-functional V segments, including TRBV6-2 and TRBV6-3, those segments were excluded. The presence/absence analyses assumed that sequencing depth was roughly uniform across donors, and that assumption may not be true. Strong co-occurrence of HLA alleles, especially DR and DQ, made assigning TCR associations to individual alleles difficult. Three of the identified cytomegalovirus-associated TCR beta chains were confirmed in vitro to be specific for cytomegalovirus antigens. Only TCR beta chains were sequenced in this cohort, and the absence of alpha or paired-chain data limited detectable features. Specific HLA alleles were associated with some 15,000 TCR beta sequences at a false discovery rate of 0.05 in a later analysis. The authors suggested that the approach could potentially be generalized to other disease states and immunological phenotypes. In a later genetic analysis, fewer N-insertions in productive TCRs were reported among donors in an Asian-associated ancestry cluster than the 666-donor mean. A later analysis found that HLA-associated TCR beta chains were more clonally expanded and had lower generation probabilities than equally common non-associated chains. Broadly in line with IMGT annotations, most TCR beta V segments showed up in productive rearrangements about 90% or about 30% of the time in an earlier analysis of several hundred of the donors. Several of the top co-occurrence clusters appeared to be linked to parvovirus B19, influenza, CMV and Epstein-Barr virus, according to a later analysis. Linkage disequilibrium might explain the correlated functional status among segregating V segments, but an unknown experimental factor could not be excluded. A later analysis found that TCR association rates varied across HLA loci, with DRB1 alleles showing the most associated TCRs and HLA-C alleles the fewest. Cytomegalovirus status was reported to be diagnosed by the classifier with high specificity and sensitivity in both the original and validation cohorts. While some public TCRs were present in many individuals, most TCR sequences turned up only very rarely across donors.

Library creation used the immunoSEQ multiplex PCR assay. For the multiplex PCR, a mixture combining 60 forward primers for TCR Vbeta segments and 13 reverse primers for TCR Jbeta segments was used. Amplification of the CDR3 region of rearranged TCR beta genes was performed with a multiplex PCR assay on genomic DNA. Amplified TCR beta libraries were sequenced as 87-base-pair reads on the Illumina HiSeq System. The authors processed their data as follows. In a later analysis, 77 million or so unique TCR beta chains were counted across the 500 to 700 repertoires, and roughly 9.9 million of these chains were shared by at least two donors. A nearest-neighbor algorithm error-corrected the raw reads and collapsed the reads into unique sequences, merging closely related sequences to remove PCR and sequencing errors. To assign V, D and J gene segments, CDR3 sequences were aligned to IMGT reference sequences. For a sequence to be retained, a match of at least six nucleotides was required to both a V gene segment and a J gene segment. A rearrangement was called productive if the CDR3 had no stop codons and remained in frame with V and J, and every other rearrangement was called non-productive. Following IMGT convention, CDR3 was defined as the stretch from the second conserved V-encoded cysteine up to the conserved J-encoded phenylalanine. In an earlier analysis of more than 550 of the donors, sequences lacking an unambiguous match to a single V gene segment were excluded. An earlier analysis of about 590 of the donors classified V segments as functional when productive rearrangements were above 56.7% and as segregating when the standard deviation between donors was above 5%. A statistical classification framework was built to diagnose cytomegalovirus status from the catalog of TCR beta chain sequences. In a later analysis, V and J genes were assigned by comparing TCR nucleotide sequences against IMGT/GENE-DB human TR gene sequences. In a later analysis, CDR3 sequences and most-parsimonious VDJ recombination scenarios were assigned using the TCRdist pipeline. In a later analysis, every TCR beta chain was defined by the combination of its CDR3 amino acid sequence and its V-gene family, and reads without a unique V-gene family were dropped. To address suspected cross-contamination and a sequencing artifact, a later analysis removed roughly 640 highly shared, low-generation-probability nucleotide sequences. In a later analysis, a clonal expansion index for each public chain was calculated from normalized within-repertoire ranks of inferred template counts. In a later analysis, generation probabilities were computed with a VDJ recombination model fitted to out-of-frame rearrangements, and the resulting probabilities were checked against IGoR. In a later analysis, TCR-TCR, TCR-HLA and TCR-CMV co-occurrence was scored with hypergeometric tests, and a repertoire-size bias correction was applied to TCR pairs. In a later analysis, false discovery rates were estimated by permuting HLA or CMV assignments 20 times. In a later analysis, co-occurring TCRs were grouped with DBSCAN, and TCRdist sequence similarity was added when clustering was performed within HLA-allele-positive subsets. For co-occurrence clustering, repertoires with fewer than 30,000 or more than 120,000 public chains were excluded, along with five repertoires with anomalous nucleotide sharing. As stored in TCRdb, this immuneACCESS dataset retains in-frame rearrangements with V and J assigned. A fraction of the clones does not appear; measured against another copy, unresolved V genes explain less than half of the discrepancy, and the remainder lacks a known reason. V, J and clone size derive from that table, while D and trimming were established from the DNA sequence. This sample holds about 100,000 clones; about three quarters were observed only once. The top ten hold roughly 13% of the sample.

Sequencing was performed on PBMCs. The origin of this receptor is a male donor in good health and CMV-seropositive. The V and J genes are TRBV7-2 and TRBJ1-6; the D gene is unclear. For the CDR3, the sequence is CASTSSYNSPLHF. DNA sequence: TGTGCCAGCACGAGCTCCTATAATTCACCCCTCCACTTT.